This note documents a single T cell receptor (beta chain) sequence. Antigen: not known. Within the sample, other DNA sequences also encode this same CDR3. This specimen comes from a study of cytomegalovirus exposure and HLA in healthy donors. Study background: Caucasian-associated ancestry cluster membership applied to about four fifths of 398 genotyped donors.

Broader study findings: A later look showed TCR association rates differing by HLA locus, highest for DRB1 and lowest for HLA-C. Confirmation was obtained in vitro that a few CMV-associated chains are specific for CMV antigens.

Germline V lookup: CDR1 DFQATT, CDR2 SNEGSKA (reference sequence). This CDR3 is 11 amino acids long. The V end was cut by 5 bases, the J end by 5 bases, with 9 bases between. PCR amplification relied on 60 Vbeta primers (plus 13 Jbeta primers). Original handling: Later, 75 million to 100 million unique TCR beta chains were counted in an analysis, and 10 million to 12 million of them were shared. Libraries were prepared by immunoSEQ multiplex PCR; TCRdb keeps only in-frame clonotypes and omits some of them. V, J and clone size derive from that table, while D and trimming were established from the DNA sequence. The data show 120,000 or so clones, 65% to 80% seen once.

V usage is TRBV20-1 and J usage is TRBJ1-1; possible D gene TRBD1, 5 bases. This receptor was identified in a man in his thirties or forties in good health and CMV-seronegative. The specimen was PBMCs. CDR3 residues: CSAPGDTEAFF. CDR3 in DNA: TGCAGTGCTCCGGGGGATACTGAAGCTTTCTTT.